The rows below give T cell receptor beta chains drawn from one sample of a study of blood T cell repertoires in COVID-19. Libraries were prepared by immunoSEQ multiplex PCR; TCRdb keeps only in-frame clonotypes and omits some of them. The table shows roughly 200,000 clones, with 80% to 85% occurring only once. Sample: peripheral blood. Receptors were obtained from a man aged 35 to 55 with acute or convalescent COVID-19. Each CDR3 is given with its conserved first and last residue. The D gene is left open where the match is weak. Size is stated for part of the rows, as once, few or many counts, or as a class when the clone is expanded.

D gene | J gene | V gene | clone size | CDR3 DNA | CDR3 protein
NA | TRBJ1-2 | TRBV19 | few | TGTGCCAGTAGCCTCCGCCACGGGGATATTCTCTATGGCTACACCTTC | CASSLRHGDILYGYTF
NA | TRBJ2-3 | TRBV30 | NA | TGTGCCTGGAGTGTACTCGGCCTCGGGTACGCGCAGTATTTT | CAWSVLGLGYAQYF
NA | TRBJ1-5 | TRBV5-6 | few | TGTGCCAGCAGCTCAGGGCCCGGGAGCAATCAGCCCCAGCATTTT | CASSSGPGSNQPQHF
NA | TRBJ1-1 | TRBV6-1 | NA | TGTGCCAGCAGTGATCGACCGGAGGTCCCTGAAGCTTTCTTT | CASSDRPEVPEAFF
TRBD2 | TRBJ2-1 | TRBV5-6 | NA | TGTGCCAGCAGCTCCAGACTAGCGGGTACTCCTTCCTACAATGAGCAGTTCTTC | CASSSRLAGTPSYNEQFF
TRBD2 | TRBJ2-3 | TRBV30 | NA | TGTGCCACCAACCTTAGCGGGAGGCGCACAGATACGCAGTATTTT | CATNLSGRRTDTQYF
NA | TRBJ2-1 | TRBV30 | NA | TGTGCCTGGAGTGTAAACAGCCATGAGCAGTTCTTC | CAWSVNSHEQFF
TRBD1 | TRBJ1-3 | TRBV9 | NA | TGTGCCAGCAGCGTAGGAGGCAGGGGGACGGGAACGACCATATATTTT | CASSVGGRGTGTTIYF
NA | TRBJ1-3 | TRBV29-1 | NA | TGCAGCGTTGAAGACGCCAGGGGCCGCAAACACTCTGGAAACACCATATATTTT | CSVEDARGRKHSGNTIYF
NA | TRBJ1-3 | TRBV2 | NA | TGTGCCAGCACTCCAGAATCTGGAAACACCATATATTTT | CASTPESGNTIYF
NA | TRBJ2-3 | TRBV19 | NA | TGTGCCAGTAGTATTTACCTAGCCCCAGATACGCAGTATTTT | CASSIYLAPDTQYF
TRBD1 | TRBJ1-6 | TRBV16 | NA | TGTGCCAGCAGCCTACTCCCTCTTCGGACAGGGGAGAATTCACCCCTCCACTTT | CASSLLPLRTGENSPLHF
NA | TRBJ1-1 | TRBV18 | NA | TGTGCCAGCTCCTCCGAGGGGAACACTGAAGCTTTCTTT | CASSSEGNTEAFF
TRBD1 | TRBJ1-1 | TRBV18 | few | TGTGCCAGCTCACCCTTGACAGGGAGGAACACTGAAGCTTTCTTT | CASSPLTGRNTEAFF
NA | TRBJ2-2 | TRBV6-2/TRBV6-3 | NA | TGTGCCAGCAGTTGGTTAGTCTCCACCGGGGAGCTGTTTTTT | CASSWLVSTGELFF
NA | TRBJ2-7 | TRBV11-2 | NA | TGTGCCAGCAGCTTAGTTGCAGGTCAGACCTACGAGCAGTACTTC | CASSLVAGQTYEQYF
TRBD1 | TRBJ2-7 | TRBV5-8 | NA | TGTGCCAGCAGCTGGGGGACAGTGAGCTCCTACGAGCAGTACTTC | CASSWGTVSSYEQYF
NA | TRBJ2-7 | TRBV11-2 | NA | TGTGCCAGCAGCTTAGGAGCAACTAACACCTACGAGCAGTACTTC | CASSLGATNTYEQYF
NA | TRBJ2-4 | TRBV6-6 | NA | TGTGCCAGCAGTCATATCAGCCTAGGAAAAAACATTCAGTACTTC | CASSHISLGKNIQYF
TRBD1 | TRBJ1-2 | TRBV7-2 | NA | TGTGCCAGCAGCTCGGGACAGGGGGCGAATGGCTACACCTTC | CASSSGQGANGYTF
TRBD1 | TRBJ1-2 | TRBV28 | NA | TGTGCCACCTTCCTTTTCGGACAGGTTAACTATGGCTACACCTTC | CATFLFGQVNYGYTF
NA | TRBJ1-1 | TRBV5-1 | NA | TGCGCCAGCAGCTTGGGACACGCGAACACTGAAGCCTTCTTT | CASSLGHANTEAFF
NA | TRBJ1-2 | TRBV7-2 | NA | TGTGCCAGCAGCCTCACTCAGACAGGATTCTATGGCTACACCTTC | CASSLTQTGFYGYTF